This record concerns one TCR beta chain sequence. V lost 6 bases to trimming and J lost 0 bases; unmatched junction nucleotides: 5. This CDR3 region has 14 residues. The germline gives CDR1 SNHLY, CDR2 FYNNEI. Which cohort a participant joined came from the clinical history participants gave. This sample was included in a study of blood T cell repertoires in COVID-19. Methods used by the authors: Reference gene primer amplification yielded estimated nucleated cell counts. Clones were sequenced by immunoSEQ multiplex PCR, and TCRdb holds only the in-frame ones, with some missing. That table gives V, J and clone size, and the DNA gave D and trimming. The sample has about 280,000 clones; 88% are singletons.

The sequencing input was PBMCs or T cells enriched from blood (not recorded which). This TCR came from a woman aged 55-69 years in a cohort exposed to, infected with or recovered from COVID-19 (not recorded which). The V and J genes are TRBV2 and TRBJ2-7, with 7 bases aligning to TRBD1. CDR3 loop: CASRGQFSSYEQYF. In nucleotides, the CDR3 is TGTGCCAGCAGGGGACAGTTTAGCTCCTACGAGCAGTACTTC.